These 10 T cell receptor beta chains were all obtained from the same sample, sequenced in a study of CD8+CD57+ T cells in acquired aplastic anemia. Genomic DNA templated the TCR beta VDJ and CDR3 profiling. TCRdb redid the calling of the reads with MiXCR, one entry per CDR3 protein. The table lists 35,000 to 50,000 distinct CDR3 sequences, approximately 67% of them singletons. Sequences were obtained from sorted CD4+, CD8+, or CD8+CD57+ T cells (not recorded which) from PBMCs. Receptors originate from a human donor in good health, serving as a control.

The chain recombines TRBV15 with TRBJ1-2; D unresolved. The V end lost 0 bases, the J end lost 5 bases, and 10 bases lay between the germline ends. In germline, CDR1 is LNHNV, CDR2 YYDKDF (reference sequence). This CDR3 is built from 14 residues. The CDR3 nucleotides are TGTGCCACCAGCAGAGAGAATCCGGGGTATGGCTACACCTTC. Protein: CATSRENPGYGYTF.

The J gene is TRBJ2-7, the V gene TRBV25-1; 8 nucleotides agree with TRBD1. Germline values: CDR1 MGHDK, CDR2 SYGVNS. After removal of 8 bases from V and 7 bases from J, the junction contained 13 bases not matched to a gene. The CDR3 is 14 amino acids. The CDR3 region is CASSHGTGFGEQYF. The DNA of the CDR3 is TGTGCCAGCTCACATGGGACAGGCTTTGGTGAGCAGTACTTC.

This clonotype was seen only a few times. J is TRBJ2-1 and V is TRBV29-1; unclear D gene. Germline V gives CDR1 SQVTM, CDR2 ANQGSEA. V was pared by 3 bases and J by 5 bases, with 8 bases between. The CDR3 has 12 amino acids. CDR3 region: CSVDNRHNEQFF. CDR3 DNA: TGCAGCGTTGACAACAGACACAATGAGCAGTTCTTC.

As DNA, the CDR3 is TGTGCCATCAGCGGGACTAGCGGGCAAGAGACCCAGTACTTC. Encoded protein: CAISGTSGQETQYF. The chain is built from TRBV24-1 and TRBJ2-5; 12 bases line up with TRBD2. V gave up 11 bases and J gave up 2 bases; unmatched junction bases: 5. The CDR3 length is 14 residues. Looked up from germline, CDR1 is KGHDR and CDR2 is SFDVKD.

This chain joins TRBV29-1 and TRBJ1-1, with 7 bases matching TRBD1. Germline V gene sequence: CDR1 SQVTM, CDR2 ANQGSEA. V was pared by 6 bases and J by 3 bases, with 7 bases of the junction left unmatched. The CDR3 is made up of 13 amino acids. CDR3 sequence reads: CSVRQGEYTEAFF. The CDR3 DNA follows: TGCAGCGTCAGACAGGGAGAATACACTGAAGCTTTCTTT.

The chain is built from TRBV11-2 and TRBJ2-7, with 13 bases that match TRBD2. Per germline, CDR1 SGHAT and CDR2 FQNNGV. The CDR3 totals 17 residues. Trimming at V came to 3 bases and at J to 4 bases, leaving 9 bases not matched to a gene. CDR3 amino acids: CASSLIGLAGVPYEQYF. DNA for the CDR3: TGTGCCAGCAGCTTGATCGGACTAGCGGGGGTACCATACGAGCAGTACTTC. Based on the CDR3 plus reference TRBV11-2 and TRBJ2-7, the full variable domain is EAGVAQSPRYKIIEKRQSVAFWCNPISGHATLYWYQQILGQGPKLLIQFQNNGVVDDSQLPKDRFSAERLKGVDSTLKIQPAKLEDSAVYLCASSLIGLAGVPYEQYFGPGTRLTVT.

The genes are TRBV29-1 and TRBJ1-2; D not resolved. CDR3 length: 11 amino acids. V lost 3 bases and J 3 bases, leaving 5 bases between the germline ends. Germline assignment: CDR1 SQVTM and CDR2 ANQGSEA. The CDR3 sequence is CSVEGYYGYTF. CDR3 DNA sequence: TGCAGCGTTGAGGGGTACTATGGCTACACCTTC.

The table lists this clonotype with a few counts. Here the CDR3 DNA reads TGTGCCACCAGGGTACTAGGTCAAGAGACCCAGTACTTC. Translation gives CATRVLGQETQYF. The rearrangement joins TRBV15 to TRBJ2-5; D might be TRBD2 (5 bases). Germline V gene sequence: CDR1 LNHNV, CDR2 YYDKDF (reference sequence). The CDR3 consists of 13 residues. The V end lost 6 bases, the J end lost 2 bases, and 10 bases lay between the germline ends.

The CDR3 protein is CASKTRGTPQHF. The CDR3 region has the DNA TGCGCCAGCAAGACGCGGGGAACGCCCCAGCATTTT. This rearrangement joins TRBV10-1 to TRBJ1-5, with D hard to call. The germline gives CDR1 WNHNN, CDR2 SYGVQD (reference sequence). CDR3 length: 12 residues. Trimming removed 7 bases from V and 9 bases from J, with 13 bases in between.

The rearrangement joins TRBV2 to TRBJ1-6; TRBD1 agrees at 7 bases. The CDR3 covers 13 residues. CDR1 and CDR2 from the germline V gene are SNHLY and FYNNEI. Trimming took 5 bases from V and 13 from J; bases not matched to a gene: 8. The CDR3 loop is CASSTLQGSPLHF. As DNA, the CDR3 is TGTGCCAGCAGTACTCTACAGGGGAGTCCCCTCCACTTT.